Sequencing of this T cell receptor beta chain was carried out in a study of T cell responses to AZD1222 COVID-19 vaccine. Notes on the study in general: Only a handful of people who got AZD1222 tested seropositive at baseline. Scientists sampled the repertoires only once the peak T cell response had passed.

Points on this clone: What it binds is unknown.

The repertoire was sequenced with immunoSEQ multiplex PCR; TCRdb's copy has only in-frame clones and lacks some. Among about 93,000 clones, 85% to 90% were seen once, and the ten largest hold about 3%. Source: peripheral blood, taken on day 0 of MenACWY control vaccination. The source is an adult in good health.

This CDR3 reads CASSTTGGNQPQHF. The CDR3 coding sequence is TGTGCCAGTAGTACAACAGGGGGTAATCAGCCCCAGCATTTT. The J gene is TRBJ1-5, the V gene TRBV19, with 8 bases that match TRBD1. The CDR3 extends over 14 amino acids. Germline V gene lookup returns CDR1 LNHDA and CDR2 SQIVND (reference sequence). V shed 4 bases, J shed 4 bases, and the junction held 3 bases outside the gene matches.